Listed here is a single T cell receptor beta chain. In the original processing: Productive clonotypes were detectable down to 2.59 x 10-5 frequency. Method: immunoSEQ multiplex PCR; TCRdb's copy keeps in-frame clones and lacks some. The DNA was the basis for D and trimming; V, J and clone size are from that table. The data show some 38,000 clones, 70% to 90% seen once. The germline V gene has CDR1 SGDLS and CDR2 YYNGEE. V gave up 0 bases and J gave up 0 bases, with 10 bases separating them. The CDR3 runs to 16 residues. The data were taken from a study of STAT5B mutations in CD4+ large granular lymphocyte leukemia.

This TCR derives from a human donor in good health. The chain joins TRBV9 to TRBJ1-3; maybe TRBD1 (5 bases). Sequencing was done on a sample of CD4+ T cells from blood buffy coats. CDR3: CASSVEVGHSGNTIYF. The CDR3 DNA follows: TGTGCCAGCAGCGTAGAGGTGGGGCACTCTGGAAACACCATATATTTT.